This T cell receptor beta chain was obtained from a study of blood T cell repertoires in COVID-19 (dated by TCRdb to 2019 to 2021). Describing the broader study: Samples from collaborators originated in the United States, Italy and Spain and spanned both the acute and convalescent phases of COVID-19. HLA class I and class II types, where available, came from metadata supplied by the sample provider rather than from assay-based typing. The repertoires were made available in a free public database intended to serve as a resource for research on the immune response to SARS-CoV-2. The samples were drawn from the first 160 participants of the ongoing ImmuneRACE study and from 1,254 subjects provided by 6 global collaborators. Subjects who had been exposed to COVID-19, were actively infected with it, or had recovered from it provided the deeply sampled blood TCRbeta repertoires that made up the dataset. The sample metadata nearly always contained a de-identified subject ID, COVID-19 status, age in years and sex. The material from the prospective study consisted of cDNA or gDNA derived from T cells, B-cell-depleted T cells, or PBMCs.

Beyond this particular receptor, the publication reports: Clinical and demographic metadata were provided uncurated, with the amount varying by source and participant.

About this clone itself: Its binding antigen is unknown. Per-base qualities were not stored, and no clone one base away is much larger.

TCRbeta CDR3 regions were amplified from genomic DNA by means of the immunoSEQ Assay, a bias-controlled multiplex PCR. Processing in the source paper ran as follows. Within the assay, amplification of reference gene primers was used to estimate how many nucleated cells each sample contained. Sequence reads were collapsed and filtered to measure the absolute abundance of every unique TCRbeta CDR3 rearrangement. For each sample, productive Simpson clonality was calculated as the square root of Simpson's diversity index across productive rearrangements. The immuneACCESS repertoire file appears here via TCRdb, limited to in-frame rearrangements. These files lack a portion of the clones; in checked studies, under half of the deficit traces to unresolved V genes, and the cause of the others is not known. The V and J calls and clone size come from that table; D and trimming were worked out from the DNA. The sample yields under 85,000 clones; over 75% were counted once. Of the sample, roughly 12% falls within the top ten clones.

Collaborating institutions collected whole blood in K2EDTA tubes following their own protocols. For TCRbeta analysis, collaborator samples were shipped as frozen whole blood, as isolated PBMCs, or as DNA extracted from either sample type. Specimen: peripheral blood. The source is a man between 70 and 80 years old with active or convalescent COVID-19.

For the CDR3, the sequence is CASSPTGRRGNQPQHF. The nucleotide sequence reads TGTGCCAGTAGTCCTACAGGGAGACGGGGCAATCAGCCCCAGCATTTT. The chain links TRBV19 with TRBJ1-5; TRBD1 might be the D gene, on 6 matching bases. Inclusive of the bounding cysteine and phenylalanine, the CDR3 is 16 residues long. CDR3 DNA is the only sequence kept; it has 48 bases, read in frame from the first base. From a lookup of the germline V gene (reference sequence), CDR1 and CDR2 are LNHDA and SQIVND. V lost 5 bases and J lost 2 bases; the stretch between them is 16 bases long.